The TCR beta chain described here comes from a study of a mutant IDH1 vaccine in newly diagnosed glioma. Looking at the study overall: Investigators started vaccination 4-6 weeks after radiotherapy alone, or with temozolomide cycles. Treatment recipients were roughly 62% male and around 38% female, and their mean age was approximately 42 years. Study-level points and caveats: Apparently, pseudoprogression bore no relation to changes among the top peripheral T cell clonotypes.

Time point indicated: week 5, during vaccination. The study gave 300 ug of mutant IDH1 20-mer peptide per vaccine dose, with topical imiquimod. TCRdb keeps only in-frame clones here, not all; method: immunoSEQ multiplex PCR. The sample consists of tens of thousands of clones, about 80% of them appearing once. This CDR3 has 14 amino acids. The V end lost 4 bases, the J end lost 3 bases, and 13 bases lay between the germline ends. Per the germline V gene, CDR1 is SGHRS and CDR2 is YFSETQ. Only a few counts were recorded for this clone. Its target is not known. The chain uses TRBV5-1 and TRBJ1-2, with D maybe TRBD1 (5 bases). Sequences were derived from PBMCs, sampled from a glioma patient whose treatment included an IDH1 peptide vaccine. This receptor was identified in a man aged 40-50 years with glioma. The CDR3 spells CASSVDTSDYGYTF. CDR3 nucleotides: TGCGCCAGCAGCGTGGACACGTCGGACTATGGCTACACCTTC.